A single sample is the source of the 27 T cell receptor beta chains below, sequenced in a study of beta chain features in type 1 diabetes. Study-wide results and caveats: For Type 1 diabetes patients, all four CD4+ subsets carried TCRB CDR3s that were moderately but significantly shorter.

The antigens these receptors bind are not known. Expressed TCRB transcripts got sequenced, as all isolated RNA was reverse transcribed. Method: immunoSEQ multiplex PCR; TCRdb's copy keeps in-frame clones and lacks some. The sample has a few hundred thousand clones, approximately 15% seen once. Sequencing was carried out using naive CD4+ T cells from blood. These receptors were collected from a man younger than 45 with type 1 diabetes.

This clone was detected a few times. The V call is TRBV7-2, the J call TRBJ1-3, with a possible D match to TRBD1 (5 bases). The germline V and J ends were trimmed by 5 bases and 1 base, with 12 bases remaining between them. Germline V CDR1 and CDR2: SGHTA, FQGNSA. The CDR3 sequence is 15 residues long. The CDR3 sequence is CASSVMTASGNTIYF. CDR3 in DNA: TGTGCCAGCAGCGTAATGACAGCGTCTGGAAACACCATATATTTT. Looking up the rest from reference TRBV7-2 and TRBJ1-3 gives the full variable domain: GAGVSQSPSNKVTEKGKDVELRCDPISGHTALYWYRQSLGQGLEFLIYFQGNSAPDKSGLPSDRFSAERTGGSVSTLTIQRTQQEDSAVYLCASSVMTASGNTIYFGEGSWLTVV.

This rearrangement joins TRBV18 to TRBJ1-1; D unclear. Germline loops: CDR1 KGHSH, CDR2 LQKENI. The V end was cut by 2 bases, the J end by 7 bases, with 14 bases between. This CDR3 is 14 amino acids long. CDR3 nucleotide sequence: TGTGCCAGCTCACCATGGGCACAGCCCTATGAAGCTTTCTTT. It yields the protein CASSPWAQPYEAFF.

The CDR3 DNA reads TGTGCCAGCAGCGTAGGGACAAGCAATGAGCAGTTCTTC. This codes for CASSVGTSNEQFF. The rearrangement uses TRBV9 and TRBJ2-1; D perhaps matches TRBD1 (5 bases). The germline V gene has CDR1 SGDLS and CDR2 YYNGEE. The V and J ends lost 0 bases and 6 bases respectively, with 7 bases between them. The CDR3 runs to 13 residues.

This clone was found a few times. In the same sample, other DNA sequences code for this CDR3. V usage is TRBV30 and J usage is TRBJ1-1; D remains unclear. Looked up from germline, CDR1 is GTSNPN and CDR2 is SVGIG (reference sequence). V was pared by 2 bases and J by 0 bases, with 7 bases between. The CDR3 runs 13 residues. DNA for the CDR3: TGTGCCTGGAGTCGAGGTATGAACACTGAAGCTTTCTTT. It translates to CAWSRGMNTEAFF. The complete variable domain, with remaining parts taken from reference TRBV30 and TRBJ1-1, reads SQTIHQWPATLVQPVGSPLSLECTVEGTSNPNLYWYRQAAGRGLQLLFYSVGIGQISSEVPQNLSASRPQDRQFILSSKKLLLSDSGFYLCAWSRGMNTEAFFGQGTRLTVV.

This clone was detected only a few times. V gene TRBV11-2 combines with J gene TRBJ2-3, with TRBD2 matching over 12 bases. Germline V gene data show CDR1 as SGHAT and CDR2 as FQNNGV. V trimming: 2 bases; J trimming: 3 bases; junction bases outside the gene matches: 3. This CDR3 region has 16 residues. DNA for the CDR3: TGTGCCAGCAGCTTAATTCTAGCGGGAGGGACAGATACGCAGTATTTT. This gives the protein CASSLILAGGTDTQYF.

This clone has only a few counts. J is TRBJ2-1 and V is TRBV7-9, with TRBD2 matching over 8 bases. The trim removed 5 bases at V and 1 base at J, leaving 10 bases unmatched. In germline, CDR1 is SEHNR, CDR2 FQNEAQ (reference sequence). This CDR3 is 17 amino acids long. For the CDR3, the DNA is TGTGCCAGCAGCATTCTGACTAGCGAGGGTTCCTACAATGAGCAGTTCTTC. It is translated as CASSILTSEGSYNEQFF. The full variable domain, in which reference TRBV7-9 and TRBJ2-1 provide the parts outside the CDR3, is DTGVSQNPRHKITKRGQNVTFRCDPISEHNRLYWYRQTLGQGPEFLTYFQNEAQLEKSRLLSDRFSAERPKGSFSTLEIQRTEQGDSAMYLCASSILTSEGSYNEQFFGPGTRLTVL.

This sequence joins TRBV6-1 and TRBJ1-2; TRBD1 is a possible D gene (5 bases). This CDR3 comprises 16 residues. With 1 base removed from V and 8 bases from J, the gap between germline ends came to 20 bases. CDR1 MNHNS and CDR2 SASEGT come from the germline V gene. The CDR3, as DNA: TGTGCCAGCAGTGAAGGTGCGGGGCCCTCTATCTCCGGCTACACCTTC. Translation gives CASSEGAGPSISGYTF.

This clone was picked up a small number of times. This rearrangement joins TRBV7-2 to TRBJ1-1; D is unclear. The germline V gene encodes CDR1 SGHTA and CDR2 FQGNSA. The CDR3 is made up of 14 amino acids. Trimming took off 1 base at V and 5 bases at J, with 11 bases between the two ends. CDR3: CASSLGARNTEAFF. Written as DNA, the CDR3 is TGTGCCAGCAGCTTAGGGGCCAGAAATACTGAAGCTTTCTTT. The whole variable domain, filled in from reference TRBV7-2 and TRBJ1-1, reads GAGVSQSPSNKVTEKGKDVELRCDPISGHTALYWYRQSLGQGLEFLIYFQGNSAPDKSGLPSDRFSAERTGGSVSTLTIQRTQQEDSAVYLCASSLGARNTEAFFGQGTRLTVV.

The V call is TRBV19, the J call TRBJ2-1, with TRBD1 identical over 8 bases. Trimming took 5 bases from V and 6 from J; bases not matched to a gene: 9. CDR1 and CDR2 from the germline V gene are LNHDA and SQIVND (reference sequence). The CDR3 totals 15 residues. CDR3 amino acids: CASSLQGAQSNEQFF. Here the CDR3 DNA reads TGTGCCAGTAGTCTGCAGGGGGCCCAAAGCAATGAGCAGTTCTTC.

This clone was seen a handful of times. The gene calls are TRBV19 and TRBJ2-1, with 10 nucleotides matching TRBD2. V lost 5 bases, J lost 8 bases, and 12 bases stayed unmatched. This CDR3 has 16 amino acids. Per germline, CDR1 LNHDA and CDR2 SQIVND (reference sequence). The CDR3 spells CASSLAGGPLDDEQFF. The CDR3 coding sequence is TGTGCCAGTAGTTTAGCGGGAGGCCCCTTAGACGATGAGCAGTTCTTC.

The rearrangement uses TRBV11-2 and TRBJ1-1; 9 bases agree with TRBD1. The CDR3 sequence is 16 residues long. CDR1 SGHAT and CDR2 FQNNGV come from the germline V gene. V trimming: 5 bases; J trimming: 1 base; junction bases outside the gene matches: 8. Here the CDR3 reads CASSPGQGIGNTEAFF. The DNA for the CDR3 is TGTGCCAGCAGCCCGGGACAGGGTATAGGGAACACTGAAGCTTTCTTT. The variable domain in full, completed from reference TRBV11-2 and TRBJ1-1, reads EAGVAQSPRYKIIEKRQSVAFWCNPISGHATLYWYQQILGQGPKLLIQFQNNGVVDDSQLPKDRFSAERLKGVDSTLKIQPAKLEDSAVYLCASSPGQGIGNTEAFFGQGTRLTVV.

V usage is TRBV18 and J usage is TRBJ2-1, with 9 bases fitting TRBD2. The CDR3 spans 15 residues. Germline V CDR1 and CDR2: KGHSH, LQKENI. V lost 4 bases to trimming and J lost 4 bases; unmatched junction nucleotides: 5. CDR3 residues: CASSLSGSLYNEQFF. The DNA of the CDR3 is TGTGCCAGCTCACTTAGCGGGAGCCTATACAATGAGCAGTTCTTC.

The chain joins TRBV5-1 to TRBJ2-1, with D possibly TRBD1 on 6 matching bases. Trimming shortened V by 0 bases and J by 1 base, and 11 bases separated the two germline ends. This CDR3 is built from 16 residues. Germline V gives CDR1 SGHRS, CDR2 YFSETQ. This CDR3 reads CASSLDPGTSYNEQFF. CDR3 DNA sequence: TGCGCCAGCAGCTTGGATCCCGGGACATCCTACAATGAGCAGTTCTTC.

This clone has only a few counts. The V call is TRBV9, the J call TRBJ2-2; no reliable D call. This CDR3 is 13 amino acids long. Germline V lookup: CDR1 SGDLS, CDR2 YYNGEE. V dropped 3 bases and J dropped 4 bases, with 7 bases sitting between them. The CDR3 nucleotides are TGTGCCAGCAGCGGGAGTCCCACCGGGGAGCTGTTTTTT. Translation: CASSGSPTGELFF.

A few counts support this clone. The V and J genes are TRBV13 and TRBJ2-7, with D possibly matching TRBD1 (5 bases). The CDR3 runs to 13 residues. V lost 4 bases, J lost 2 bases, and 9 bases lay in between. Germline V gene sequence: CDR1 PRHDT, CDR2 FYEKMQ (reference sequence). CDR3 DNA: TGTGCCAGCAGCTCGACAGAGGCCTACGAGCAGTACTTC. Its translation is CASSSTEAYEQYF.

The V gene is TRBV29-1, the J gene TRBJ1-1; 8 positions match TRBD1. The CDR3 is made up of 13 amino acids. CDR1 is SQVTM, CDR2 ANQGSEA, per germline. The V gene end was trimmed by 3 bases and the J gene end by 1 base; junction bases not matched to a gene: 1. CDR3 loop: CSVDGTGNTEAFF. For the CDR3, the DNA is TGCAGCGTTGATGGGACAGGGAACACTGAAGCTTTCTTT.

This clone was picked up a small number of times. CDR3 region: CASSSSRTGSSYEQYF. As DNA, the CDR3 is TGCGCCAGCAGCTCCTCCCGGACAGGGAGCTCCTACGAGCAGTACTTC. The chain uses TRBV5-1 and TRBJ2-7, with 8 bases aligning to TRBD1. The CDR3 consists of 16 residues. V trimming: 3 bases; J trimming: 0 bases; junction bases outside the gene matches: 8. Germline CDR1 SGHRS, CDR2 YFSETQ.

The chain links TRBV5-1 to TRBJ2-1; 7 bases map to TRBD2. Germline V gene data show CDR1 as SGHRS and CDR2 as YFSETQ. After removal of 4 bases from V and 0 bases from J, the junction contained 7 bases not matched to a gene. CDR3 length: 16 amino acids. The CDR3 coding sequence is TGCGCCAGCAGCCCGGCCGGGAGGAGCTCCTACAATGAGCAGTTCTTC. Protein product: CASSPAGRSSYNEQFF.

This clone was found a few times. The genes are TRBV6-1 and TRBJ2-1, with 13 bases matching TRBD2. Trimming removed 4 bases from V and 5 bases from J; junction bases left unmatched: 5. The CDR3 extends over 16 amino acids. Germline CDR1 is MNHNS and CDR2 is SASEGT. The CDR3 coding sequence is TGTGCCAGCAGTGCTGCGACTAGCGGGGGGCACAATGAGCAGTTCTTC. Encoded protein: CASSAATSGGHNEQFF.

J is TRBJ1-1 and V is TRBV18; a possible D gene is TRBD1 (6 bases). V was trimmed by 4 bases and J by 5 bases, leaving 8 bases between them. Germline V gene sequence: CDR1 KGHSH, CDR2 LQKENI. CDR3 length: 12 amino acids. In DNA form, the CDR3 reads TGTGCCAGCTCACGACAGGCTACTGAAGCTTTCTTT. Protein sequence: CASSRQATEAFF.

The rearrangement uses TRBV10-3 and TRBJ2-7; D is perhaps TRBD2 (5 bases). The CDR3 covers 15 residues. The V end lost 0 bases, the J end lost 0 bases, and 9 bases lay between the germline ends. The germline CDR1 and CDR2 sequences are ENHRY and SYGVKD. In DNA, the CDR3 is TGTGCCATCAGTGAGTCGAGCGGTTCCTCCTACGAGCAGTACTTC. It encodes CAISESSGSSYEQYF.

The chain links TRBV14 to TRBJ1-2; 7 nucleotides line up with TRBD1. V trimming: 4 bases; J trimming: 4 bases; junction bases outside the gene matches: 9. Germline lookup yields CDR1 SGHDN and CDR2 FVKESK. The CDR3 runs 15 residues. The CDR3 is CASSPSTGYSYGYTF. Here the CDR3 DNA reads TGTGCCAGCAGCCCCTCGACAGGGTACAGCTATGGCTACACCTTC.

This clone was observed a few times. The genes are TRBV29-1 and TRBJ1-1; possible D gene TRBD1, 5 bases. The CDR3 has 13 amino acids. Germline V gene data show CDR1 as SQVTM and CDR2 as ANQGSEA. The germline V and J ends were trimmed by 6 bases and 2 bases, with 13 bases remaining between them. The DNA for the CDR3 is TGCAGCGTCCAGACAGACCCCAACACTGAAGCTTTCTTT. Translation: CSVQTDPNTEAFF. The entire variable domain, with the rest obtained from reference TRBV29-1 and TRBJ1-1, is as follows: SAVISQKPSRDICQRGTSLTIQCQVDSQVTMMFWYRQQPGQSLTLIATANQGSEATYESGFVIDKFPISRPNLTFSTLTVSNMSPEDSSIYLCSVQTDPNTEAFFGQGTRLTVV.

The rearrangement joins TRBV9 to TRBJ2-3; 11 bases line up with TRBD1. From germline, CDR1 is SGDLS and CDR2 YYNGEE. Trimming took 3 bases from V and 1 from J; bases not matched to a gene: 7. This CDR3 contains 17 residues. Written as DNA, the CDR3 is TGTGCCAGCAGCGCCGGGACAGGGGGGACCCGCACAGATACGCAGTATTTT. This sequence encodes CASSAGTGGTRTDTQYF.

This clone has a handful of counts. V usage is TRBV7-2 and J usage is TRBJ2-7; maybe TRBD1 (7 bases). The CDR3 covers 15 residues. Trimming removed 4 bases from V and 5 bases from J, with 18 bases in between. Germline CDR1 reads SGHTA; CDR2 reads FQGNSA. The DNA of the CDR3 is TGTGCCAGCAGCTCGCAGACAGGGAGGAGGGACGAGCAGTACTTC. It specifies CASSSQTGRRDEQYF.

The DNA of the CDR3 is TGTGCCAGCAGACCCTTTGGGCTAATAGACGAGCAGTACTTC. Protein: CASRPFGLIDEQYF. The rearrangement links TRBV5-4 to TRBJ2-7; D is unclear. This CDR3 contains 14 residues. V shed 5 bases and J shed 5 bases, with 17 bases lying between them. Germline assignment: CDR1 SGHNT and CDR2 YYREEE (reference sequence).

A few counts support this clone. The sample has other DNA sequences that encode this CDR3 too. The chain couples TRBV5-1 to TRBJ2-7, with a possible D match to TRBD1 (5 bases). Germline V gives CDR1 SGHRS, CDR2 YFSETQ. The CDR3 spans 14 residues. Trimming shortened V by 0 bases and J by 0 bases, and 7 bases separated the two germline ends. The CDR3 reads CASSLGQGSYEQYF. In DNA form, the CDR3 reads TGCGCCAGCAGCTTGGGCCAGGGCTCCTACGAGCAGTACTTC.